Listed below are T cell receptor beta chains from one sample, sequenced in a study of Graves' ophthalmopathy and Graves' hyperthyroidism. TCRdb re-called the multiplex PCR reads through MiXCR, storing one row per CDR3 protein. Of about 240,000 distinct CDR3 sequences in the sample, around 45% were seen once. The sample taken for sequencing was peripheral blood. The receptors were sampled from an adult man with Graves' ophthalmopathy. Each CDR3 is given with its conserved first and last residue. Fields, in order: V gene, clone size, J gene, D gene, CDR3 DNA, CDR3 protein. The D gene is left open where the match is weak. Clone size is given for some rows only: seen once, a few or many times, or a class if the clone is expanded.

V: TRBV29-1
size: .
J: TRBJ2-5
D: .
DNA: TGCAGCGTCCCAAGAGGGGGGGGAGAGACCCAGTACTTC
CDR3: CSVPRGGGETQYF

V: TRBV10-3
size: many
J: TRBJ2-7
D: TRBD2
DNA: TGTGCCATCAGTGAAGCTGGGGCGGGGGAGACTCGCGAGCAGTACTTC
CDR3: CAISEAGAGETREQYF

V: TRBV7-2
size: .
J: TRBJ1-3
D: .
DNA: TGTGCCAGCAGCACATACCGGGAATCTGGAAACACCATATATTTT
CDR3: CASSTYRESGNTIYF

V: TRBV5-4
size: few
J: TRBJ2-5
D: TRBD1
DNA: TGTGCCAGCAGCTTCGACAGGGCTCAAGAGACCCAGTACTTC
CDR3: CASSFDRAQETQYF

V: TRBV19
size: .
J: TRBJ1-1
D: .
DNA: TGTGCCAGTAAAAAATTCTCAGGGCGATTTACTGAAGCTTTCTTT
CDR3: CASKKFSGRFTEAFF

V: TRBV12-3/TRBV12-4
size: once
J: TRBJ2-5
D: TRBD2
DNA: TGTGCCAGCAGCCAAGGAACTAGCGGGAGTAAAGAGACCCAGTACTTC
CDR3: CASSQGTSGSKETQYF

V: TRBV24-1
size: many
J: TRBJ1-2
D: TRBD1
DNA: TGTGCCACCAGTGTGAGCGGGGGACAGGAAAATGGCTACACCTTC
CDR3: CATSVSGGQENGYTF

V: TRBV5-1
size: .
J: TRBJ2-6
D: .
DNA: TGCGCCAGCAGCTTAGAGGACTCTGGGGCCAACGTCCTGACTTTC
CDR3: CASSLEDSGANVLTF

V: TRBV2
size: .
J: TRBJ2-2
D: .
DNA: TGTGCCAGCAGAACCGGGACGCAGAACACCGGGGAGCTGTTTTTT
CDR3: CASRTGTQNTGELFF

V: TRBV2
size: .
J: TRBJ1-5
D: .
DNA: TGTGCCAGCAGTGAAGCCCTTAATCAGCCCCAGCATTTT
CDR3: CASSEALNQPQHF

V: TRBV11-2
size: .
J: TRBJ2-7
D: .
DNA: TGTGCCAGCTGCATGGCGGGACAACACTACGAGCAGTACTTC
CDR3: CASCMAGQHYEQYF

V: TRBV7-2
size: few
J: TRBJ2-2
D: .
DNA: TGTGCCAGTAGGGGGAGCAGAACCGGGGAGCTGTTTTTT
CDR3: CASRGSRTGELFF

V: TRBV12-3/TRBV12-4
size: once
J: TRBJ2-5
D: .
DNA: TGTGCCAGCAACTCCGAGGCAGGGGATTTGGAGACCCAGTACTTC
CDR3: CASNSEAGDLETQYF

V: TRBV29-1
size: few
J: TRBJ2-5
D: TRBD1
DNA: TGCAGCCTCAGGACAGGGGGTAAAGAGACCCAGTACTTC
CDR3: CSLRTGGKETQYF

V: TRBV12-3/TRBV12-4
size: few
J: TRBJ1-1
D: .
DNA: TGTGCCAGCAGTTTAGTAGGCAGGAACACTGAAGCTTTCTTT
CDR3: CASSLVGRNTEAFF

V: TRBV2
size: .
J: TRBJ1-1
D: .
DNA: TGTGCCAGCAGAGCAGGGGTAATGAACACTGAAGCTTTCTTT
CDR3: CASRAGVMNTEAFF

V: TRBV10-3
size: .
J: TRBJ2-7
D: .
DNA: TGTGCCATCAGTGAGTCAGTGGCTGTCGGCTACGAGCAGTACTTC
CDR3: CAISESVAVGYEQYF

V: TRBV7-9
size: .
J: TRBJ2-5
D: .
DNA: TGTGCCAGCAGCCTCACCCGGACTGCCGAGGGGACCCAGTACTTC
CDR3: CASSLTRTAEGTQYF

V: TRBV10-2
size: .
J: TRBJ2-7
D: .
DNA: TGCGCCAGCAGTGAAGGCCGGGGATACTACGAGCAGTACTTC
CDR3: CASSEGRGYYEQYF

V: TRBV5-8
size: .
J: TRBJ2-2
D: .
DNA: TGTGCCAGCTCGAGGAGGTCGAACACCGGGGAGCTGTTTTTT
CDR3: CASSRRSNTGELFF

V: TRBV7-2
size: few
J: TRBJ1-4
D: TRBD1
DNA: TGTGCCAGCAGACTTACCAGGACAGGTGAAAAACTGTTTTTT
CDR3: CASRLTRTGEKLFF

V: TRBV12-3/TRBV12-4
size: .
J: TRBJ1-1
D: TRBD1
DNA: TGTGCCAGCAGAGACTCAGGGGGGAGTCGAGCTTTCTTT
CDR3: CASRDSGGSRAFF

V: TRBV6-5
size: .
J: TRBJ1-1
D: .
DNA: TGTGCCAGCAGTTACTTCAGGGTGAGGGTCACTGAAGCTTTCTTT
CDR3: CASSYFRVRVTEAFF

V: TRBV20-1
size: few
J: TRBJ1-4
D: .
DNA: TGCAGTGCTAGAGGTGCAGGGGCTGATGAAAAACTGTTTTTT
CDR3: CSARGAGADEKLFF

V: TRBV19
size: .
J: TRBJ1-1
D: .
DNA: TGTGCCAGTACAGCTTTTTCGAACACTGAAGCTTTCTTT
CDR3: CASTAFSNTEAFF

V: TRBV20-1
size: .
J: TRBJ2-1
D: TRBD2
DNA: TGCAGTGCTAGAACTAGCGGGGATTCCTACAATGAGCAGTTCTTC
CDR3: CSARTSGDSYNEQFF

V: TRBV15
size: few
J: TRBJ1-3
D: TRBD1
DNA: TGTGCCACCAGTCCCCTCCGGGACAGCGAAACGTCTGGAAACACCATATATTTT
CDR3: CATSPLRDSETSGNTIYF

V: TRBV2
size: .
J: TRBJ2-7
D: .
DNA: TGTGCCAGCAGGACGTCCGAGGGGAGATCCTACGAGCAGTACTTC
CDR3: CASRTSEGRSYEQYF

V: TRBV7-8
size: .
J: TRBJ2-6
D: .
DNA: TGTGCCAGCAGCCAGGACACTGTCGCCAACGTCCTGACTTTC
CDR3: CASSQDTVANVLTF

V: TRBV19
size: many
J: TRBJ2-7
D: TRBD1
DNA: TGTGCCAGTAGTGTGCAGGGGGCGCGCCGCGAGCAGTACTTC
CDR3: CASSVQGARREQYF

V: TRBV3-1
size: few
J: TRBJ1-2
D: .
DNA: TGTGCCAGCAGCCAAGAAGCTACCTATGGCTACACCTTC
CDR3: CASSQEATYGYTF

V: TRBV5-1
size: .
J: TRBJ1-4
D: .
DNA: TGCGCCAGCAGCTTGGAACAGGGTAATGAAAAACTGTTTTTT
CDR3: CASSLEQGNEKLFF

V: TRBV7-8
size: few
J: TRBJ1-1
D: .
DNA: TGTGCCAGCAGCGCCAGGCCCCCCGTCAGCCACACTGAAGCTTTCTTT
CDR3: CASSARPPVSHTEAFF

V: TRBV4-1
size: .
J: TRBJ1-5
D: TRBD1
DNA: TGCGCCAGCAGCCAGGGAGGACAGGAGTCTTATAGCAATCAGCCCCAGCATTTT
CDR3: CASSQGGQESYSNQPQHF

V: TRBV19
size: .
J: TRBJ1-1
D: TRBD1
DNA: TGTGCCAGTCCTGGCCCAGGGGGGGCGGGTGAAGCTTTCTTT
CDR3: CASPGPGGAGEAFF

V: TRBV7-9
size: .
J: TRBJ1-4
D: .
DNA: TGTGCCAGCAGCTTAGGATCGGGGAGTGAAAAACTGGTTTTT
CDR3: CASSLGSGSEKLVF

V: TRBV12-3/TRBV12-4
size: .
J: TRBJ2-7
D: .
DNA: TGTGCCAGCAGTTATCTGTCCGGGGGAGCCTCCTACGAGCAGTACTTC
CDR3: CASSYLSGGASYEQYF

V: TRBV10-3
size: .
J: TRBJ2-6
D: TRBD1
DNA: TGTGCCAGCAGCAAGAACCCCGGGACAGGGGCAGGGGCCAACGTCCTGACTTTC
CDR3: CASSKNPGTGAGANVLTF

V: TRBV7-8
size: .
J: TRBJ1-4
D: TRBD1
DNA: TGTGCCAGCAGCCCGGGGACAGGCTGGAAGGAAAAACTGTTTTTT
CDR3: CASSPGTGWKEKLFF

V: TRBV28
size: .
J: TRBJ2-7
D: TRBD2
DNA: TGTGCCAGCAGTCCAACCGGACTCGGGAGGACCTACGAGCAGTACTTC
CDR3: CASSPTGLGRTYEQYF

V: TRBV29-1
size: few
J: TRBJ1-1
D: TRBD1
DNA: TGCAGCGTTGAAGAAGGAGGACAGGGTGAAGCTTTCTTT
CDR3: CSVEEGGQGEAFF

V: TRBV4-1
size: .
J: TRBJ1-5
D: TRBD1
DNA: TGCGCCAGCAGCCTAGACAGGGTACAGCCCCAGCATTTT
CDR3: CASSLDRVQPQHF

V: TRBV5-6
size: .
J: TRBJ1-4
D: .
DNA: TGTGCCAGCAGCTTCACGGGGTCGGATGAAAAACTGTTTTTT
CDR3: CASSFTGSDEKLFF

V: TRBV13
size: .
J: TRBJ1-2
D: .
DNA: TGTGCCAGCAGCGTAGAAGGATCCGGTTATGGCTACACCTTC
CDR3: CASSVEGSGYGYTF

V: TRBV10-3
size: .
J: TRBJ1-2
D: .
DNA: TGTGCCATCAGTGAAGGGGCAGGGACCTATGGCTACACCTTC
CDR3: CAISEGAGTYGYTF